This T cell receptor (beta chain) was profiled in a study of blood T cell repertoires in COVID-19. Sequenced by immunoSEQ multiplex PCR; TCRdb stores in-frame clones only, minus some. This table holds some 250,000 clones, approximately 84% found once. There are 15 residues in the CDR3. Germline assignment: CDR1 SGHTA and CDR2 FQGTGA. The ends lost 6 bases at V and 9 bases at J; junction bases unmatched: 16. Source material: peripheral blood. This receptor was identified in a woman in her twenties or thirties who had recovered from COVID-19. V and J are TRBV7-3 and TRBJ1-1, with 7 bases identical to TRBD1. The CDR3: CASSLKGVGDRQAFF. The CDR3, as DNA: TGTGCCAGCAGTCTAAAGGGGGTTGGGGACAGACAAGCTTTCTTT.